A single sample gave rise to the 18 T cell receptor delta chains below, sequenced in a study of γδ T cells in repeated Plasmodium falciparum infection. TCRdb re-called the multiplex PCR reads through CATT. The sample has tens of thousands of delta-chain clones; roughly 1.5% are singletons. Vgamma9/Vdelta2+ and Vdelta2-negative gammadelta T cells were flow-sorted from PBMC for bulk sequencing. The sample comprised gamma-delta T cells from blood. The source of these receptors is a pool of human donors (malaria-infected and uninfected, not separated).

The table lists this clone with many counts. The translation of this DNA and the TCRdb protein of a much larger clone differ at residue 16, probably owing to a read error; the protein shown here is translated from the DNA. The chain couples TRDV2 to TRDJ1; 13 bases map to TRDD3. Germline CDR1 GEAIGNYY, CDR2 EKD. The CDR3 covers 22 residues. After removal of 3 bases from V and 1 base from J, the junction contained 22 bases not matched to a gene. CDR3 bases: TGTGCCTGTGACCCCCCCCTAAAAATCTCAACTGGGGGATACGGGGGCACCGATAAACTCATCTTT. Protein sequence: CACDPPLKISTGGYGGTDKLIF.

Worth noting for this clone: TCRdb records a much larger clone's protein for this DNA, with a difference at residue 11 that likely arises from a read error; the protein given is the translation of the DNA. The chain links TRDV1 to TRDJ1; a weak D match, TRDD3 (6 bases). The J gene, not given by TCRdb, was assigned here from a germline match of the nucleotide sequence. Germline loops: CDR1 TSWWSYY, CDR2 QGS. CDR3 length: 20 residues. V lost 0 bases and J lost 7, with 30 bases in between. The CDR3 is CALGELDFLLEDTKWGKLIF. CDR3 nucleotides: TGTGCTCTTGGGGAACTTGACTTTCTCTTAGAGGATACCAAATGGGGTAAACTCATCTTT.

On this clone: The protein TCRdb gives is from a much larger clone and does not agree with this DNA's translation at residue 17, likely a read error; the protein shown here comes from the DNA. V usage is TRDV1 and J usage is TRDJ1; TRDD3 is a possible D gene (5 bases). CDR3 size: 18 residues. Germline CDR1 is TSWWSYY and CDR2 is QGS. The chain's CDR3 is CALKKGGPPRPYTDKLTF. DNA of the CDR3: TGTGCTCTCAAAAAAGGGGGCCCCCCACGTCCGTACACCGATAAACTCACCTTT.

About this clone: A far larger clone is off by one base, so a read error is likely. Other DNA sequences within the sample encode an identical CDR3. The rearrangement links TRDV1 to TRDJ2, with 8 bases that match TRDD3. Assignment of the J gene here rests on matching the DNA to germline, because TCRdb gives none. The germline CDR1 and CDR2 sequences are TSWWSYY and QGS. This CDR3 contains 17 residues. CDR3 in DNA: TGTGCCCTTGGGGAACTTCGTCGGGGGGGATATGGGCCACAACTCTTCTTT. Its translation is CALGELRRGGYGPQLFF.

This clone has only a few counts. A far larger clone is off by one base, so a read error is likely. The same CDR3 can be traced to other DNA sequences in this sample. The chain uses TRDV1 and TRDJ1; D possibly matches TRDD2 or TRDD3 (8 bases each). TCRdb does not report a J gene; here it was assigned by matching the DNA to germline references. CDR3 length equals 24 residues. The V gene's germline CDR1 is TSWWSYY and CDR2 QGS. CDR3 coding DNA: TGTGCCCTTGGGGAACTAGCCGGGTCCTTCCTAAGAATGGGGGATCTTTCGTACACCGATAAACTCATCTTT. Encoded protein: CALGELAGSFLRMGDLSYTDKLIF.

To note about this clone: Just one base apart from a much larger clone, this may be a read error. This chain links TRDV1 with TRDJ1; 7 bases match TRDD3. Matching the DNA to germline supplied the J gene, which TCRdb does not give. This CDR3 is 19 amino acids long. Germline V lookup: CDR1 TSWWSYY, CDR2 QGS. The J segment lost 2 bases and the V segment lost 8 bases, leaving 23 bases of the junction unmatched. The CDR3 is CALWASSNQGGIRTDKLIF. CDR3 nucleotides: TGTGCTCTTTGGGCCAGTTCCAACCAGGGGGGGATCCGTACCGATAAACTCATCTTT.

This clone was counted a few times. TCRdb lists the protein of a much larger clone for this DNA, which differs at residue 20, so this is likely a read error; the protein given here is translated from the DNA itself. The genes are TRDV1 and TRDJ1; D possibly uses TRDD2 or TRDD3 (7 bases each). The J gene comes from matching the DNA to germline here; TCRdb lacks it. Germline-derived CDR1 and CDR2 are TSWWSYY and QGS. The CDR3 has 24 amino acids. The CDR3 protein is CALGPIGGISYESDGGGFTNKLIF. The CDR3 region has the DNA TGTGCTCTTGGGCCAATTGGGGGCATTTCCTACGAGTCTGACGGCGGGGGATTCACCAATAAACTCATCTTT.

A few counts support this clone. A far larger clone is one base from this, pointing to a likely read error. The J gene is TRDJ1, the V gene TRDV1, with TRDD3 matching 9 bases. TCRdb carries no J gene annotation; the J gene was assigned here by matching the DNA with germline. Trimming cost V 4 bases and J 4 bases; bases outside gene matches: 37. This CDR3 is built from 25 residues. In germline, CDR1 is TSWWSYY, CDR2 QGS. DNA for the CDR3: TGTGCTCTTGGGGTCCAGCCGTTTCCAGTCCGAGTACTGGGGGACCAGGACCAACGGGTCGATAAACTCATCTTT. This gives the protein CALGVQPFPVRVLGDQDQRVDKLIF.

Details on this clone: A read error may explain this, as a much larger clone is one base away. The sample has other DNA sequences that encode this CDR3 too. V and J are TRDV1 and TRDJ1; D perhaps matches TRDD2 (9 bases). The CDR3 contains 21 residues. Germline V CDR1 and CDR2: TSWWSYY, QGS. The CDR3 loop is CALGDPAFLRGIRWYTDKLIF. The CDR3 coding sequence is TGTGCCCTTGGGGACCCGGCCTTCCTACGAGGGATACGCTGGTACACCGATAAACTCATCTTT.

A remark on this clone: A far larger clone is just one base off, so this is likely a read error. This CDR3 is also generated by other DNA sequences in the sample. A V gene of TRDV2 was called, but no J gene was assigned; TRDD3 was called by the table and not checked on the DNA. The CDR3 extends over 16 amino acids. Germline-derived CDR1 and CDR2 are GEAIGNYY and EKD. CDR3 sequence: CACDPLGGDHTDKLIF. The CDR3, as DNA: TGTGCCTGTGACCCACTGGGGGGCGATCACACCGATAAGCTCATCTTT.

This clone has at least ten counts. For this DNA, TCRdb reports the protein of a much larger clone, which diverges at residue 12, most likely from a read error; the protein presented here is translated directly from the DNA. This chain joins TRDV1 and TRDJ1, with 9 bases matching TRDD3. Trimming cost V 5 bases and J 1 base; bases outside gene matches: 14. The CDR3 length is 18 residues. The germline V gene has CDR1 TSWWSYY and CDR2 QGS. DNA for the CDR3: TGTGCTCTTGGGCTCAGGAGAGGGGGATACTTGTCCACCGATAAACTCATCTTT. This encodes CALGLRRGGYLSTDKLIF.

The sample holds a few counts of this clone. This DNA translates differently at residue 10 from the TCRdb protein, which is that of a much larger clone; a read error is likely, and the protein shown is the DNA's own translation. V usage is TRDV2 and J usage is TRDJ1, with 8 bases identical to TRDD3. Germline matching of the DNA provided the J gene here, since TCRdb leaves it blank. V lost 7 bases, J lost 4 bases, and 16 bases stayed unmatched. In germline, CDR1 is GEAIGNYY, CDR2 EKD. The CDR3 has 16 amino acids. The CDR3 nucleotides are TGTGCCTGGGGATTCTCGTACTGGGGGGTACTCGATAAACTCATCTTT. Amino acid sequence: CAWGFSYWGVLDKLIF.

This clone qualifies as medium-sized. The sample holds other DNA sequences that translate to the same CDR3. The CDR3 loop is CALGEREILSVLYTDKLIF. CDR3 bases: TGTGCTCTTGGGGAACGGGAGATTCTCTCGGTGTTGTACACCGATAAACTCATCTTT. The chain is built from TRDV1 and TRDJ1; D gene unclear. This CDR3 is built from 19 residues. Trimming removed 1 base from V and 0 bases from J, with 21 bases in between. Germline values: CDR1 TSWWSYY, CDR2 QGS.

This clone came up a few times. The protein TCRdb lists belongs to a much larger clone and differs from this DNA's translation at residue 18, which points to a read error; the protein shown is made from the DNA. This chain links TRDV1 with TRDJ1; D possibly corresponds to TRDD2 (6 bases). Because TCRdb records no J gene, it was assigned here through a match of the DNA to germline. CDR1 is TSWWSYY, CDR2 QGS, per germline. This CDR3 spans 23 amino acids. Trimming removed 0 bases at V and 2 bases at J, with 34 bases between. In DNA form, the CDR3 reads TGTGCTCTTGGGGAACTGGTCCTTCCCCCTTATGGTGGGGCCCTAGGGGGTACCGATAAACTCATCTTT. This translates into CALGELVLPPYGGALGGTDKLIF.

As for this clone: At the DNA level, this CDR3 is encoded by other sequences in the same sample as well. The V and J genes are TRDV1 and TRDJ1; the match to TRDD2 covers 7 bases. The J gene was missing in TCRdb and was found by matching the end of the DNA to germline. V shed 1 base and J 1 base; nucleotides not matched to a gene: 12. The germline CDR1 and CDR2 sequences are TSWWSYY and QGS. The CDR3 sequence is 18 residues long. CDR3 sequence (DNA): TGTGCTCTTGGGGAACCGAATTCCTACTGGCTGGTCACCGATAAACTCATCTTT. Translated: CALGEPNSYWLVTDKLIF.

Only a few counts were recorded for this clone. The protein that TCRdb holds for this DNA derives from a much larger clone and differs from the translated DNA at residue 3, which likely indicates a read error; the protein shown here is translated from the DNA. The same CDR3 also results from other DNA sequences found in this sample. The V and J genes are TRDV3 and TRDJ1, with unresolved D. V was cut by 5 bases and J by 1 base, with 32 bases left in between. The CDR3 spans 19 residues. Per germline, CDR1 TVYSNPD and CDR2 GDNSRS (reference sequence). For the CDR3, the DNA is TGTGCCCTACGTGCTCATTCTGAATTGTGCGAAAGTGCCACCGATAAACTCATCTTT. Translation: CALRAHSELCESATDKLIF.

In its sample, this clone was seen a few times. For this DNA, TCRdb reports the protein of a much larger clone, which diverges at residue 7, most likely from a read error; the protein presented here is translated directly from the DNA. The CDR3 DNA reads as TGTGCTCTTGGGGAACTCCACTTGCCTTCCCTAATTACTGGGGGATACGGACTCCACGATAAACTCATCTTT. Translated, it gives CALGELHLPSLITGGYGLHDKLIF. The chain has TRDV1 and TRDJ1; 13 bases are a match to TRDD3. Looked up from germline, CDR1 is TSWWSYY and CDR2 is QGS. This CDR3 is 24 amino acids long. V lost 0 bases, J lost 4 bases, and 26 bases stayed unmatched.

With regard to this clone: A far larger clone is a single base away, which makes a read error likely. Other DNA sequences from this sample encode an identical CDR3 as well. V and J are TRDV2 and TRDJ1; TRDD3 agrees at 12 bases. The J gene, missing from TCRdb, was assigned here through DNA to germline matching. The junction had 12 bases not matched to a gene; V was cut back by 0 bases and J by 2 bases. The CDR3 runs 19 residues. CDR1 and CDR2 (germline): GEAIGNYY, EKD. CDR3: CACDTTPVLGDTATDKLIF. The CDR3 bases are TGTGCCTGTGACACCACTCCCGTACTGGGGGATACTGCAACCGATAAACTCATCTTT.